This is a list of T cell receptor beta chains from one sample in a study of T cell responses to AZD1222 COVID-19 vaccine. The table came from immunoSEQ multiplex PCR; TCRdb's copy has only in-frame clones and leaves some out. The data show around 95,000 clones, with around nine tenths seen just once and approximately 15% held by the top ten. The material was peripheral blood, obtained on day 0 of AZD1222 vaccination. Source of these receptors: an adult in good health. The CDR3 runs from the conserved cysteine through the conserved F or W. D genes are given only for firm matches. Clone size is given for some rows only: seen once, a few or many times, or a class if the clone is expanded.

v_gene	abundance	d_gene	len	j_gene	CDR3nt	CDR3aa
TRBV5-1	.	.	16	TRBJ2-7	TGCGCCAGCAGCTTGGCCGGGTGGGGATCATCCTACGAGCAGTACTTC	CASSLAGWGSSYEQYF
TRBV24-1	.	TRBD1	14	TRBJ2-7	TGTGCCACCTCACAGGGACAGGGGGCGGGAGAGCAGTACTTC	CATSQGQGAGEQYF
TRBV4-3	.	.	15	TRBJ1-3	TGCGCCAGCAGCCCGGACGGAAACTCTGGAAACACCATATATTTT	CASSPDGNSGNTIYF
TRBV20-1	many	.	11	TRBJ2-5	TGCAGTGCTAGACTACAAGAGACCCAGTACTTC	CSARLQETQYF
TRBV27	.	TRBD1	16	TRBJ1-2	TGTGCCAGCAGTACCGCCCTAACAACAGGGGTAGGAGGCTACACCTTC	CASSTALTTGVGGYTF
TRBV5-1	.	TRBD1	14	TRBJ2-5	TGCGCCAGTCAATCAGGGGGTCAAAAACAGACCCAGTACTTC	CASQSGGQKQTQYF
TRBV9	.	.	15	TRBJ2-6	TGTGCCAGCAGCGTTGGTGGCTCTGGGGCCAACGTCCTGACTTTC	CASSVGGSGANVLTF
TRBV2	.	.	12	TRBJ1-1	TGTGCCAGCAGTGGAGGGAACACTGAAGCTTTCTTT	CASSGGNTEAFF
TRBV4-1	.	TRBD1	17	TRBJ2-1	TGCGCCAGCAGCCAAGATCTGGGCAGGGGGACCTACAATGAGCAGTTCTTC	CASSQDLGRGTYNEQFF
TRBV15	.	.	15	TRBJ2-7	TGTGCCACCAGCAGAGATAGGTCTAGGGTCTACGAGCAGTACTTC	CATSRDRSRVYEQYF
TRBV27	.	.	13	TRBJ1-1	TGTGCCAGCAGTTTAGTCGCAAACACTGAAGCTTTCTTT	CASSLVANTEAFF
TRBV7-2	.	.	15	TRBJ2-7	TGTGCCAGCAGCTTAGCATTGGACAGAACCTACGAGCAGTACTTC	CASSLALDRTYEQYF
TRBV19	few	TRBD2	15	TRBJ2-1	TGTGCCAGTAGTATATCGCTAGCGGGGTACAATGAGCAGTTCTTC	CASSISLAGYNEQFF
TRBV7-2	medium-sized	.	12	TRBJ2-4	TGTGCCAGCAGCTTCCAGTCGGACATTCAGTACTTC	CASSFQSDIQYF
TRBV28	.	.	14	TRBJ2-7	TGTGCCAGCAGTTTATCCAGTATACCCTACGAGCAGTACTTC	CASSLSSIPYEQYF
TRBV27	.	TRBD1	17	TRBJ1-5	TGTGCCAGCACCAGATGGGCGGGACAGACTAGCAATCAGCCCCAGCATTTT	CASTRWAGQTSNQPQHF
TRBV6-5	.	.	15	TRBJ2-6	TGTGCCAGCAGGGACAGCTACTCTGGGGCCAACGTCCTGACTTTC	CASRDSYSGANVLTF
TRBV2	medium-sized	.	15	TRBJ1-4	TGTGCCAGCTGTTACAGCGGCACAACTAATGAAAAACTGTTTTTT	CASCYSGTTNEKLFF
TRBV2	.	.	16	TRBJ2-5	TGTGCCAGCAGTGAAAGGGTCAATCCGGGGGTCGAGACCCAGTACTTC	CASSERVNPGVETQYF
TRBV7-2	.	TRBD2	15	TRBJ2-7	TGTGCCAGCAGCTTAGCGACTAGCGGCAGTTACGAGCAGTACTTC	CASSLATSGSYEQYF
TRBV7-9	once	TRBD2	15	TRBJ2-1	TGTGCCAGCAGCTTTAGCGGGAGCTCCTACAATGAGCAGTTCTTC	CASSFSGSSYNEQFF
TRBV30	.	.	13	TRBJ2-1	TGTGCCTGGGGGGCAGGAACCTACAATGAGCAGTTCTTC	CAWGAGTYNEQFF
TRBV10-3	once	.	16	TRBJ2-2	TGTGCCATCAGTGAGTCCGGGACGGGGAACACCGGGGAGCTGTTTTTT	CAISESGTGNTGELFF
TRBV24-1	.	.	15	TRBJ2-2	TGTGCCACCAGTGATACCCCCCCGTACACCGGGGAGCTGTTTTTT	CATSDTPPYTGELFF
TRBV21-1	.	.	17	TRBJ1-5	TGTGCCAGCAGCAATTGGGATGAGGGGCAGGGGGAACAGCCCCAGCATTTT	CASSNWDEGQGEQPQHF
TRBV19	.	.	13	TRBJ1-5	TGTGCCAGTAGTTCCAACCCGGGGGGAGCCCAGCATTTT	CASSSNPGGAQHF
TRBV7-8	few	TRBD1	14	TRBJ1-5	TGTGCCAGCAGCTACAGGGAGGGGGCAGAGTCCCAGCATTTT	CASSYREGAESQHF
TRBV7-6	.	.	15	TRBJ1-3	TGTGCCAGCAGCCCCTTCGAGAGCTCTGGAAACACCATATATTTT	CASSPFESSGNTIYF
TRBV19	.	.	12	TRBJ1-2	TGTGCCACCGGAATGGGGGCAGGCGGCTACACCTTC	CATGMGAGGYTF
TRBV19	.	TRBD1	15	TRBJ1-5	TGTGCCACCTCCCTCGGACAGGCTAGGGGTCAGCCCCAGCATTTT	CATSLGQARGQPQHF
TRBV13	.	.	15	TRBJ1-4	TGTGCCAGCAGCTTAAAGCGACGGGGTAATGAAAAACTGTTTTTT	CASSLKRRGNEKLFF
TRBV5-1	.	.	15	TRBJ1-6	TGCGCCAGCACCGTCGAGAGCTCCTATAATTCACCCCTCCACTTT	CASTVESSYNSPLHF
TRBV9	.	TRBD1	16	TRBJ2-1	TGTGCCAGCAGCGCACCGGGACAGGGGGCATTTGGTGAGCAGTTCTTC	CASSAPGQGAFGEQFF
TRBV11-2	.	.	17	TRBJ1-1	TGTGCCAGCAGCTTGGGACTGGGGGGGCGACTGAACACTGAAGCTTTCTTT	CASSLGLGGRLNTEAFF
TRBV5-1	.	TRBD1	14	TRBJ2-7	TGCGCCAGCTCTAAGACAGGGGAAATTTACGAGCAGTACTTC	CASSKTGEIYEQYF
TRBV6-5	.	.	12	TRBJ2-7	TGTGCCAGCAGTTCCTCCGGGGTGTCGTGGGACTTC	CASSSSGVSWDF
TRBV5-4	few	TRBD1	15	TRBJ2-1	TGTGCCAGCAGCTTAAGGACAGGGGTAGGGAATGAGCAGTTCTTC	CASSLRTGVGNEQFF
TRBV7-9	.	.	16	TRBJ2-3	TGTGCCAGCACCCTAAGTTTGGGGGGGGCACCAGATACGCAGTATTTT	CASTLSLGGAPDTQYF